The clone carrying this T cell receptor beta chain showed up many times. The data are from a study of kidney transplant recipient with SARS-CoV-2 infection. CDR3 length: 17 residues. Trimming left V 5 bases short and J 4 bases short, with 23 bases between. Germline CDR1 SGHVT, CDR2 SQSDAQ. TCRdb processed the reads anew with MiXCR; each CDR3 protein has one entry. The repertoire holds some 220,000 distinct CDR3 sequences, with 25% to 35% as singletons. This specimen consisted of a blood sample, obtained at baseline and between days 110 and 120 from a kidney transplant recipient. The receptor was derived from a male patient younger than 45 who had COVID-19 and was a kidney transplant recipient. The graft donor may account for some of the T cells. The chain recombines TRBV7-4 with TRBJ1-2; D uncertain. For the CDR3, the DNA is TGTGCCAGCAGCGTTATGGTTTCAGCTCGAAAGACCTATGGCTACACCTTC. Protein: CASSVMVSARKTYGYTF.